This TCR beta chain stems from a study of OX40 agonist ivuxolimab in advanced cancers. Turning to the study itself: Patients were given ivuxolimab, an antibody that agonizes OX40 (CD134). Points from the study as a whole: Some patients without response likewise showed low normalized clonal expansion.

A remark on this clone: Antigen unknown.

Exclusion applied to patients with autoimmune disease history or systemic immunosuppression. Produced via immunoSEQ multiplex PCR; TCRdb's table is partial and in-frame only. The repertoire holds tens of thousands of clones, with approximately 81% as singletons. The CDR3 has 14 amino acids. The V gene's germline CDR1 is GTSNPN and CDR2 SVGIG (reference sequence). Trimming stripped 5 bases from V and 5 bases from J, with 18 bases between. This sequence originates from an adult with an advanced solid tumor such as melanoma, head and neck, liver or kidney cancer. The gene calls are TRBV30 and TRBJ2-5; TRBD2 might be the D (5 bases). Sequencing was performed on CD4+ or CD8+ T cells sorted from blood, taken in a trial of the OX40 agonist ivuxolimab. CDR3 amino acids: CAWVEGPGGETQYF. The CDR3 DNA reads as TGTGCCTGGGTAGAGGGCCCCGGCGGGGAGACCCAGTACTTC.